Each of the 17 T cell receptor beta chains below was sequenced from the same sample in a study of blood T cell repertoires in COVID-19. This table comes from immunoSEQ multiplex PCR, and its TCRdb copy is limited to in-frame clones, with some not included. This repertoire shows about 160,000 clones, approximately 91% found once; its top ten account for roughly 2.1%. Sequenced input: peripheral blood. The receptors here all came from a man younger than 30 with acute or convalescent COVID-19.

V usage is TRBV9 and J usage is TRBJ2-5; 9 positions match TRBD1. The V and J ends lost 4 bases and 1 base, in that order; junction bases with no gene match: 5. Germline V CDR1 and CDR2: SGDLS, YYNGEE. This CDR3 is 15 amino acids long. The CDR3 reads CASSFPTGGQETQYF. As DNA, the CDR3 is TGTGCCAGCAGCTTCCCGACAGGGGGCCAAGAGACCCAGTACTTC. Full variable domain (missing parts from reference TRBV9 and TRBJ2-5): DSGVTQTPKHLITATGQRVTLRCSPRSGDLSVYWYQQSLDQGLQFLIQYYNGEERAKGNILERFSAQQFPDLHSELNLSSLELGDSALYFCASSFPTGGQETQYFGPGTRLLVL.

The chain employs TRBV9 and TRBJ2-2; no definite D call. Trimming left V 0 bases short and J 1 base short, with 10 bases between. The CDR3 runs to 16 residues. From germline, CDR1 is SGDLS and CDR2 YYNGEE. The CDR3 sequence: CASSVGRVLNTGELFF. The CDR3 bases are TGTGCCAGCAGCGTAGGTCGCGTACTGAACACCGGGGAGCTGTTTTTT.

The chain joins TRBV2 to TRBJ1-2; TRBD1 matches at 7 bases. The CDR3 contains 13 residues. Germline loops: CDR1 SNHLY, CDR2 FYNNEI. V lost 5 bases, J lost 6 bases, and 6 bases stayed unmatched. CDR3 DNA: TGTGCCAGCAGTAGACAGGGTTTAAATGGCTACACCTTC. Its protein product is CASSRQGLNGYTF.

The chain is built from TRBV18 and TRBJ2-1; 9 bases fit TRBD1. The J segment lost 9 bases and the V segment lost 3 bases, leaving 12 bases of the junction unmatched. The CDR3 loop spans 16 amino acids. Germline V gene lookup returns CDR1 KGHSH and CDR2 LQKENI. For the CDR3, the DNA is TGTGCCAGCTCACCCACCGGGACAGGGTACCGGGTTGAGCAGTTCTTC. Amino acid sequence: CASSPTGTGYRVEQFF.

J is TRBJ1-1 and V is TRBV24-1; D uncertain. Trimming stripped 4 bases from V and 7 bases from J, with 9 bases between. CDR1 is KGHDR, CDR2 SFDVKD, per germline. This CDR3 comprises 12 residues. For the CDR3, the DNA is TGTGCCACCAGTGACCGACGGAGTGAAGCTTTCTTT. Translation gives CATSDRRSEAFF.

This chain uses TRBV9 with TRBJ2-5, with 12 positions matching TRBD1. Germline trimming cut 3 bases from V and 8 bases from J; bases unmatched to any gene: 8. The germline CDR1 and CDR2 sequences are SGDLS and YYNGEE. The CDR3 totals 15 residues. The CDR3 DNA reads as TGTGCCAGCAGCGAGGGGGGACAGGGGGCTCTAACCCAGTACTTC. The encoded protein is CASSEGGQGALTQYF.

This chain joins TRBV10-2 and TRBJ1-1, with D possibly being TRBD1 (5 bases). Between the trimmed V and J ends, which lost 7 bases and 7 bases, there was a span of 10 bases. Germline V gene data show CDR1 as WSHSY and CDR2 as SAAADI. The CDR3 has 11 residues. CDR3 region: CASIGGGEAFF. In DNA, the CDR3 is TGCGCCAGCATTGGGGGAGGTGAAGCTTTCTTT.

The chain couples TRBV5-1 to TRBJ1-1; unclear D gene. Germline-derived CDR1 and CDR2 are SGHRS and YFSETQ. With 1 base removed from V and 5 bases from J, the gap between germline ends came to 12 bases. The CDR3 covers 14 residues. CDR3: CASSLRLGYTEAFF. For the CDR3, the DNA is TGCGCCAGCAGCTTGCGACTCGGGTATACTGAAGCTTTCTTT.

CDR3 protein: CASSQLSGGKNEKLFF. CDR3 nucleotide sequence: TGTGCCAGCAGCCAACTTTCCGGGGGGAAGAATGAAAAACTGTTTTTT. The J gene is TRBJ1-4, the V gene TRBV11-2; maybe TRBD1 (5 bases). This CDR3 comprises 16 residues. V was shortened by 5 bases and J by 5 bases, with 18 bases between the two germline ends. Germline CDR1 reads SGHAT; CDR2 reads FQNNGV.

CDR3 sequence reads: CSDSTGRVCYEQYF. The CDR3 DNA follows: TGCAGCGATTCTACAGGGAGGGTGTGCTACGAGCAGTACTTC. This chain links TRBV29-1 with TRBJ2-7, with TRBD2 as a possible D gene (7 bases). Germline loops: CDR1 SQVTM, CDR2 ANQGSEA. Trimming removed 7 bases at V and 3 bases at J, with 19 bases between. The CDR3 totals 14 residues.

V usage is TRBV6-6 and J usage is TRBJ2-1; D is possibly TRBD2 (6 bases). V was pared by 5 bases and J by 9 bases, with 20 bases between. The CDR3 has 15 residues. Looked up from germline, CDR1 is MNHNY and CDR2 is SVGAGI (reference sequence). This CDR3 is CASSQPGPTEGEQFF. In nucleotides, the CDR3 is TGTGCCAGCAGTCAGCCTGGCCCAACGGAGGGTGAGCAGTTCTTC.

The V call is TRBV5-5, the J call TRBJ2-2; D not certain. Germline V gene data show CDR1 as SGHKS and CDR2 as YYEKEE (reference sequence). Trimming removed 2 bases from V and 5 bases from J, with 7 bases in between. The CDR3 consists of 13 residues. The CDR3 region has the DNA TGTGCCAGCAGCTTAACTATAACCGGGGAGCTGTTTTTT. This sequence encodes CASSLTITGELFF.

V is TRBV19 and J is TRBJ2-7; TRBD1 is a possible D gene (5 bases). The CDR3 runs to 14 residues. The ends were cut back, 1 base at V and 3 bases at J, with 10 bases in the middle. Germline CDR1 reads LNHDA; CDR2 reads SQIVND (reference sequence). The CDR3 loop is CASSIATGDYEQYF. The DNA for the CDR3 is TGTGCCAGTAGTATAGCTACAGGAGACTACGAGCAGTACTTC.

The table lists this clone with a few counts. The CDR3 spells CASSLGDRGFTEAFF. Here the CDR3 DNA reads TGTGCCAGCAGCTTAGGGGACAGGGGATTCACTGAAGCTTTCTTT. The rearrangement joins TRBV7-8 to TRBJ1-1; 10 positions match TRBD1. There are 15 residues in the CDR3. Germline lookup yields CDR1 SGHVS and CDR2 FQNEAQ. The ends lost 1 base at V and 4 bases at J; junction bases unmatched: 3.

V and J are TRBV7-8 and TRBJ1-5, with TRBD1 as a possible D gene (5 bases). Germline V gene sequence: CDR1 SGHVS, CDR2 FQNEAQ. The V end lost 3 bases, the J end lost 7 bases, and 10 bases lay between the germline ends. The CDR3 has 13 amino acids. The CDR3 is CASSLDNLQPQHF. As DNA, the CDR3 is TGTGCCAGCAGCTTGGACAATTTGCAGCCCCAGCATTTT.

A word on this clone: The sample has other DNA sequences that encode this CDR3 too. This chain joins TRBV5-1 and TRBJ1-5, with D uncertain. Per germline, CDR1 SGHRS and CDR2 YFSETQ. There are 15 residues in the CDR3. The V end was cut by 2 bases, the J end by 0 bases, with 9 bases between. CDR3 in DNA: TGCGCCAGCAGCTTTACCGGGGATAGCAATCAGCCCCAGCATTTT. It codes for CASSFTGDSNQPQHF.

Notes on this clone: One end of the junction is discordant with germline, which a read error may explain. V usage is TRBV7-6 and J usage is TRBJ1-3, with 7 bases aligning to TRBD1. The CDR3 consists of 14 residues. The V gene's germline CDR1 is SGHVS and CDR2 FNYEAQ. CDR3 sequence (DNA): TGTGCCAGCAGCTCCAGGGGGGAAGGAAGCACCATATATTTT. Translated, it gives CASSSRGEGSTIYF.